The source of this TCR beta chain is a study of T cells expressing NK-cell markers. Turning to the study itself: It was from sorted CD3+CD56+NKG2C+, CD3+CD56+NKG2C- and CD3+CD56-NKG2C+ T cells that TCR beta repertoires came. Points from the study as a whole: Leadership of the CD3+CD56-NKG2C+ fraction also belonged to these clonotypes in a handful of donors. It remained uncertain whether the expanded NKG2C+ T cell clones were specific for HCMV antigens.

CDR1 and CDR2 (germline): LGHNT, FRNRAP. This CDR3 region has 15 residues. About this clonotype itself: Its matching antigen is unknown.

From its re-call of the 5' RACE reads, TCRdb lists each CDR3 protein once, without DNA. The sample totals approximately 420,000 distinct CDR3 sequences; its top ten clones hold over 8.5%. The V and J genes are TRBV12-5 and TRBJ2-3; TCRdb's D call, TRBD1, is unchecked because there is no DNA. The TCR comes from a woman in her fifties or sixties in good health. Sequencing used blood T cells: a sorted CD56 or NKG2C T cell subset, CD4+ or CD8+ T cells, or bulk PBMC T cells (not recorded which). CDR3 region: CAGSDQGVGTDTQYF. Full variable domain (missing parts from reference TRBV12-5 and TRBJ2-3): DARVTQTPRHKVTEMGQEVTMRCQPILGHNTVFWYRQTMMQGLELLAYFRNRAPLDDSGMPKDRFSAEMPDATLATLKIQPSEPRDSAVYFCAGSDQGVGTDTQYFGPGTRLTVL.